This T cell receptor (beta chain) was obtained from a study of shared clonotypes between healthy human individuals (dated by TCRdb to 2020 to 2021). General notes on the study: The cohort comprised two women and a few men aged 18 to 49 years. For each donor, three plates each were used for CD4 naive and CD4 memory, two plates were used for CD8 naive, and one plate was used for CD8 memory. To estimate repertoire size and how much clonotypes are shared between individuals, the study performed deep sequencing of blood TCR repertoires from about 5 healthy adults. To increase sequencing depth and limit assay-specific biases, different laboratories used diverse techniques to prepare libraries and sequence TCR repertoires. Leukapheresis yielded between about 0.9 and 9 billion PBMCs per donor. Overall results and qualifications from the work: The genetic and exposure-history diversity represented was limited by the small number of donors. Sharing across a few donors was observed for approximately 4.6% of naive CD4, about 4% of naive CD8, roughly 2.3% of memory CD4, and over 0.3% of memory CD8 clonotypes. Clonotypes shared by all four sorted-subset donors showed higher generation probabilities than non-shared clonotypes. Sampling was restricted to blood, and TCR repertoires in tissues likely differ from the TCR repertoires found in blood. Estimated clonotype richness was generally larger for naive than for memory subsets. Rarefaction of sorted-subset datasets indicated incomplete sequencing despite the large sequencing depth. Pairwise subsampling led to the expectation that sequencing depth would affect the degree of clonotype sharing among donors.

CD8 naive samples were obtained by positive selection for CCR7 among CD45RO-negative cells, yielding a CD45RA+CCR7+ population from which TemRA cells were excluded. Donors were healthy HIV-negative adults with no recently reported acute infections or vaccinations. Every donor was a Caucasian adult living in Nashville, Tennessee, USA. Blood was collected by leukapheresis, and PBMCs were isolated by Ficoll-Histopaque density gradient centrifugation and then cryopreserved in liquid nitrogen vapor phase. Analytical flow cytometry was used to check the purity and quantity of every magnetically sorted T cell population. From each sorted fraction, genomic DNA was isolated and quantified by UV absorbance on a Nanodrop 2000c. V is cut by 3 bases and J by 8 bases, and the space between the germline ends is 17 bases. Reading the germline V gene (reference sequence) gives CDR1 MNHNY and CDR2 SVGAGI. The CDR3 sequence holds 15 residues, the cysteine and phenylalanine included. The DNA shown is the 45-base CDR3, in frame from base 1.

TCR CDR3 regions were amplified from genomic DNA by multiplex PCR using the deep immunoSEQ assay. Genomic DNA extracted from each cell subset was distributed evenly over all wells of several immunoSEQ 96-well plates, and each plate served as one replicate. For sorted subsets, each replicate PCR was loaded with 200 ng genomic DNA, equivalent to 25,000 to 30,000 T cell genomes. The purified libraries were quantified using a Qubit 3.0 fluorometer, sized with a Bioanalyzer 2100, and then quantified again using the KAPA Library Quantification kit. A separate single-read 150-cycle Illumina NextSeq 550 flow cell was used to sequence each immunoSEQ 96-well plate. In the paper's pipeline: The immunoSEQ output contained only junctional sequences without quality scores, so filtering could not match that applied to full-length reads. To assign V/J genes and CDR3, sequences were annotated against IMGT germline references using PyIR, a Python wrapper for IgBLAST v1.9. Any read was removed if the V/J assignment was weak (E-value above 1e-6), the CDR3 was missing, or the read contained stop codons, out-of-frame junctions, or ambiguous translated residues. A V3J clonotype was defined by an identical inferred V gene, J gene, and CDR3 amino acid sequence. The percentage overlap between two repertoires was calculated by dividing the number of shared unique clonotypes by the size of the smaller repertoire. Repertoire richness was assessed with RTK rarefaction, the Chao1 estimator, and Recon v2.1 estimates of unobserved clonotypes. Generation probabilities were computed with OLGA for all TCRbeta clonotypes obtained by the gDNA method from a handful of donors. TCRdb provides this immuneACCESS table in a form limited to in-frame rearrangements. Some clones are lacking; in checked studies, under half of them reflect an unresolved V gene, and why the rest are absent is not known. V and J calls and clone size are those listed in that table; D and trimming were worked out from the DNA. For this sample there are about 580,000 clones; roughly 98% appear just once. Approximately 0.3% of the sample comes from the top ten.

On this clone itself: Its antigen is currently not known. The record has no base qualities; no much larger clone is one base away.

The sequence links TRBV6-6 to TRBJ2-1; the D segment could be TRBD2, given 6 matching bases. The specimen sequenced was naive CD8+ T cells sorted from blood. Reading the label with the study, this specimen's cell subset or site is: CD45RA+CCR7+. This receptor was taken from a young man in good health. The CDR3 region reads CASSYRVPGVDEQFF. The bases read TGTGCCAGCAGTTATCGCGTCCCGGGGGTGGATGAGCAGTTCTTC.